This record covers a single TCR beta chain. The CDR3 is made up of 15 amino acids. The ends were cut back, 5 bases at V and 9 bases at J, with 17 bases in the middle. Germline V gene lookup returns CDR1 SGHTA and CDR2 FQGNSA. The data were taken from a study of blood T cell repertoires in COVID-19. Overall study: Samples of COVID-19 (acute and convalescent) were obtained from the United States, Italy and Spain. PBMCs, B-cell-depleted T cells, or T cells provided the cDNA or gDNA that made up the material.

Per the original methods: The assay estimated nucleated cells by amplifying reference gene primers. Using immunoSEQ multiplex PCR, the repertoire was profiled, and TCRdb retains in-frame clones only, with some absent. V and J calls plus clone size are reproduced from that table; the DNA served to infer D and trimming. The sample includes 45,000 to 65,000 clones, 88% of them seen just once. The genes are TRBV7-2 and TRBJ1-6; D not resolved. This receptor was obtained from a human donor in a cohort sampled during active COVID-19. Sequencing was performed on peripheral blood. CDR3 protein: CASSRTRGEGSPLHF. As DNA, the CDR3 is TGTGCCAGCAGCCGGACGCGGGGTGAGGGTTCACCCCTCCACTTT.